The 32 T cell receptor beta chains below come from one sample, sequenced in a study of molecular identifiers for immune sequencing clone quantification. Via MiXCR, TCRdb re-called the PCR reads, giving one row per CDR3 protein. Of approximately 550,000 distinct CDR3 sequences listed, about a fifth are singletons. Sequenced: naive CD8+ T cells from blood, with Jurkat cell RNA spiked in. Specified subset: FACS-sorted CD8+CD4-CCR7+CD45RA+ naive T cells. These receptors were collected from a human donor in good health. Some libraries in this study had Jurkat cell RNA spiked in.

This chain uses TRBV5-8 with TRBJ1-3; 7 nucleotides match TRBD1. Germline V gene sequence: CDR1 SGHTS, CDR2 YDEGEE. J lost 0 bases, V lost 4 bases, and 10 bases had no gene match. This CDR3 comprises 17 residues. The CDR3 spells CASSQEGQPFSGNTIYF. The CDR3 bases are TGTGCCAGCAGCCAGGAGGGACAGCCGTTCTCTGGAAACACCATATATTTT.

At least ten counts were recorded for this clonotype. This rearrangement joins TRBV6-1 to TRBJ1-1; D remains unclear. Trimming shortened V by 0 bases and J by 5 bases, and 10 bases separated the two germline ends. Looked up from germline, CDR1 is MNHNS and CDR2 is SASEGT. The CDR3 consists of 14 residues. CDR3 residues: CASSEAIGGTEAFF. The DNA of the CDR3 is TGTGCCAGCAGTGAAGCAATAGGCGGGACTGAAGCTTTCTTT.

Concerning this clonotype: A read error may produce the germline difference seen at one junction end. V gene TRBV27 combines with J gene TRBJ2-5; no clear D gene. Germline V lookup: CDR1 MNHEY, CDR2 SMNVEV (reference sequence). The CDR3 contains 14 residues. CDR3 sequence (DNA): TGTGCCAGCAGTCCTTTGGGCCCACAAGAGACCCAGTGCTTC. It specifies CASSPLGPQETQCF.

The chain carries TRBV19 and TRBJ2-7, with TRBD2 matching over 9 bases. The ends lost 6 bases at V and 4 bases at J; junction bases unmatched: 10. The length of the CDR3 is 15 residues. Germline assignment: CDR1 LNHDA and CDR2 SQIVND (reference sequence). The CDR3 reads CASSEGSGRWYEQYF. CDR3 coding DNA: TGTGCCAGTAGCGAAGGGAGCGGGAGGTGGTACGAGCAGTACTTC.

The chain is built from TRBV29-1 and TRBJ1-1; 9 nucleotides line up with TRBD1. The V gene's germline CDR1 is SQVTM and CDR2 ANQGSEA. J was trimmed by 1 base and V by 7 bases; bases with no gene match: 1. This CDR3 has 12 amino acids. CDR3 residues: CSEDRGNTEAFF. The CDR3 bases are TGCAGCGAGGACAGGGGGAACACTGAAGCTTTCTTT. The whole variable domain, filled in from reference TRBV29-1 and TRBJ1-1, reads SAVISQKPSRDICQRGTSLTIQCQVDSQVTMMFWYRQQPGQSLTLIATANQGSEATYESGFVIDKFPISRPNLTFSTLTVSNMSPEDSSIYLCSEDRGNTEAFFGQGTRLTVV.

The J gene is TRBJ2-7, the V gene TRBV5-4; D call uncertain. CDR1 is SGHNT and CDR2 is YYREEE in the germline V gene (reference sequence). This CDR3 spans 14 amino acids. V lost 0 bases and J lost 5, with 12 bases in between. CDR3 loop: CASSLEGPGNEQYF. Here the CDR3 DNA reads TGTGCCAGCAGCTTGGAGGGTCCCGGCAACGAGCAGTACTTC.

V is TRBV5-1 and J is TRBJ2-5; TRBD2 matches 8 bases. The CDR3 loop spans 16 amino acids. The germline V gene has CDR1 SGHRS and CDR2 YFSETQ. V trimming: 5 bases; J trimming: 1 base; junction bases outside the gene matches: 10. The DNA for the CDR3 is TGCGCCAGCAGTACAACGGGACTAGGCATCCAAGAGACCCAGTACTTC. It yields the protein CASSTTGLGIQETQYF.

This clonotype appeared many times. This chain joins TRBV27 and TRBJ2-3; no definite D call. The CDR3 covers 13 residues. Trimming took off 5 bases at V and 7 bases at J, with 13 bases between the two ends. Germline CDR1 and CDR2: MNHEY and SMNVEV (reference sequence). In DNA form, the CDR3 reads TGTGCCAGCAGTACCGAGACCCACAATACGCAGTATTTT. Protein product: CASSTETHNTQYF.

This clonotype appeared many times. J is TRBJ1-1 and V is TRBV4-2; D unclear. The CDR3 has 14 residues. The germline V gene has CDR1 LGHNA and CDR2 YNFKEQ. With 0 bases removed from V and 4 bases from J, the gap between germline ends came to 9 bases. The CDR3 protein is CASSQDSLGTEAFF. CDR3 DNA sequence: TGTGCCAGCAGCCAAGATTCTCTGGGCACTGAAGCTTTCTTT.

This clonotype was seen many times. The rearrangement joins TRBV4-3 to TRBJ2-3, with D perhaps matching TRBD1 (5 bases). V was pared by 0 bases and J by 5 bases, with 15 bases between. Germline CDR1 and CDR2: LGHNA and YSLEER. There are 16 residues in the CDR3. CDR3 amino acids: CASSQEQGWAEDTQYF. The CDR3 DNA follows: TGCGCCAGCAGCCAAGAGCAGGGTTGGGCGGAAGATACGCAGTATTTT.

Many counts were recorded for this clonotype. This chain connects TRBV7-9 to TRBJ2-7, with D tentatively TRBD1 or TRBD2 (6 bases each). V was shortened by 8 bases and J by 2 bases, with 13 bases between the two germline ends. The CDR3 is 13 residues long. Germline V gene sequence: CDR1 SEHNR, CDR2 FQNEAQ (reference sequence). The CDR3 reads CASEGGRTYEQYF. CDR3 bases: TGTGCCAGCGAGGGGGGCCGAACCTACGAGCAGTACTTC.

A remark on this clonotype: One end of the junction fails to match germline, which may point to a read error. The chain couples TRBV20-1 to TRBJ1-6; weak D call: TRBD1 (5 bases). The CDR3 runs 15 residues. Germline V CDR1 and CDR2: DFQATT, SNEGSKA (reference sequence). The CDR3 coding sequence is TGCAGTGTTAGGGACGGATTCTCCTATGATTCACCCCTCCACTTT. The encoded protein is CSVRDGFSYDSPLHF.

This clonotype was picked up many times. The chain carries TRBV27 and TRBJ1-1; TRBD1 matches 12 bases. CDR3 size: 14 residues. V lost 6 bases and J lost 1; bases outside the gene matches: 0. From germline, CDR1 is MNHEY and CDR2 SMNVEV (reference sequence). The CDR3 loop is CASRGQGANTEAFF. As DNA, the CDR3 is TGTGCCAGCAGGGGACAGGGGGCGAACACTGAAGCTTTCTTT.

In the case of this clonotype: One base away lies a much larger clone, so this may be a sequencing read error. In DNA form, the CDR3 reads TGTGCCAGCAGTTCAGCGCTTTTGACCATGTTAACCCGGGACAGGGGGTACGAGCAGTACTTC. The encoded protein is CASSSALLTMLTRDRGYEQYF. The chain couples TRBV12-3 or TRBV12-4 to TRBJ2-7; TRBD1 matches 11 bases. The CDR3 has 21 residues. V trimming: 4 bases; J trimming: 4 bases; junction bases outside the gene matches: 24.

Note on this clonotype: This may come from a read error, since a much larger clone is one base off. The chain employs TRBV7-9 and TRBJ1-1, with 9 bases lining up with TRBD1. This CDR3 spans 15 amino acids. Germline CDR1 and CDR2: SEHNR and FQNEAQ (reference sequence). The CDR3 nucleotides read TGTGCCAGCAGCACAATAGGACAGGGGAACACTGAAACTTTCTTT. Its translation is CASSTIGQGNTETFF.

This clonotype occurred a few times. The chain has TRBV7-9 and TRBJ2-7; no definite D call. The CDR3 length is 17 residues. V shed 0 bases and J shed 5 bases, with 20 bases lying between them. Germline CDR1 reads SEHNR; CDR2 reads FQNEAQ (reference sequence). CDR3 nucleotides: TGTGCCAGCAGCTTAGCGATGGGGAAGTTAGGTTGGGACGAGCAGTACTTC. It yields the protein CASSLAMGKLGWDEQYF. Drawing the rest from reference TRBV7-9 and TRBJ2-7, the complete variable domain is DTGVSQNPRHKITKRGQNVTFRCDPISEHNRLYWYRQTLGQGPEFLTYFQNEAQLEKSRLLSDRFSAERPKGSFSTLEIQRTEQGDSAMYLCASSLAMGKLGWDEQYFGPGTRLTVT.

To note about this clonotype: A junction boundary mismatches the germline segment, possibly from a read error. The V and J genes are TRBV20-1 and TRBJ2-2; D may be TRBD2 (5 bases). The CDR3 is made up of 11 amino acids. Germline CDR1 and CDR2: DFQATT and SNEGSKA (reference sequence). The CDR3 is CSARVTGELSF. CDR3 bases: TGCAGTGCTAGAGTCACCGGGGAGCTGTCTTTT.

The CDR3 DNA reads TGTGCCTGTCTGGATATTACAGGGATGAATGAGCAGTTCTTC. It yields the protein CACLDITGMNEQFF. V usage is TRBV7-9 and J usage is TRBJ2-1, with D possibly TRBD1 on 6 matching bases. This CDR3 is 14 amino acids long. V was pared by 11 bases and J by 7 bases, with 21 bases between. Germline V gene data show CDR1 as SEHNR and CDR2 as FQNEAQ (reference sequence).

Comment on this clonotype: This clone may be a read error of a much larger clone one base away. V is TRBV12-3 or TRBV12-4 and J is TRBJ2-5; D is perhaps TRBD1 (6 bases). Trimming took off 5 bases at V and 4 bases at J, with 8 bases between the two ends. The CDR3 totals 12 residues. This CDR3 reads CASSGQRETQYF. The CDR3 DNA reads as TGTGCCAGCAGTGGACAGAGAGAGACCCAGTACTTC.

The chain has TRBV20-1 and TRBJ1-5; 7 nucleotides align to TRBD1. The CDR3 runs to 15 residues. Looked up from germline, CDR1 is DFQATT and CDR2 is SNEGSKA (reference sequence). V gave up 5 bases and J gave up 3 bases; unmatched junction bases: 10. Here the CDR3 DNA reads TGCAGTGCTGACAGGGATGGGTGGTTCAATCAGCCCCAGCATTTT. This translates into CSADRDGWFNQPQHF.

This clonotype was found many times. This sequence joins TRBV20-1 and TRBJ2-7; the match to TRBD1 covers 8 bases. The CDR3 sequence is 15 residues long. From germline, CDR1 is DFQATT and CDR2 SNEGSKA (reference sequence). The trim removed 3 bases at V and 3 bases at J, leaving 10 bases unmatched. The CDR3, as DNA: TGCAGTGCTAGGGCCCGGGACAGGACCTTCTACGAGCAGTACTTC. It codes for CSARARDRTFYEQYF.

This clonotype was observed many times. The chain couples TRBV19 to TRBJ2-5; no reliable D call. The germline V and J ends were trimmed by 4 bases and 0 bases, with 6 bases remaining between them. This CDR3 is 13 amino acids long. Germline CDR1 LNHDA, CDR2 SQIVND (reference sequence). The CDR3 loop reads CASSTQDQETQYF. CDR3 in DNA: TGTGCCAGTAGTACTCAGGACCAAGAGACCCAGTACTTC.

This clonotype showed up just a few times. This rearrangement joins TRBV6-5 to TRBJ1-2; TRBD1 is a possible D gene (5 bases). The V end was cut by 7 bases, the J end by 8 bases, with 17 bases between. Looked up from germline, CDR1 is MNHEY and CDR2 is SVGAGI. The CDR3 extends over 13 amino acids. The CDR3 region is CASKPGTAGGYTF. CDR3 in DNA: TGTGCCAGCAAGCCGGGGACCGCTGGAGGCTACACCTTC.

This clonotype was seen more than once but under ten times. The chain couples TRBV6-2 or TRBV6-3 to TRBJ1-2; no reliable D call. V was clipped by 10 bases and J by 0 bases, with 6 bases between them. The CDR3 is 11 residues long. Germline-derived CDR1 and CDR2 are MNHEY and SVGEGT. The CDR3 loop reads CATTTNYGYTF. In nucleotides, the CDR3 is TGTGCCACTACAACTAACTATGGCTACACCTTC.

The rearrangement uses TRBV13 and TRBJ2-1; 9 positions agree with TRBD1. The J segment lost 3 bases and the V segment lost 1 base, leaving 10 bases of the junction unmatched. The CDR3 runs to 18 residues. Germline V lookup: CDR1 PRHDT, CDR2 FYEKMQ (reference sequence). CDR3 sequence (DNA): TGTGCCAGCAGCTTAGCCCCCGAGGGGACAGGGAACTACAATGAGCAGTTCTTC. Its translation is CASSLAPEGTGNYNEQFF.

The CDR3 protein is CASSRTGIYNEQFF. The CDR3 DNA reads TGTGCCAGCAGCCGGACAGGGATCTACAATGAGCAGTTCTTC. The rearrangement links TRBV12-3 or TRBV12-4 to TRBJ2-1; 8 bases align to TRBD1. This CDR3 has 14 amino acids. J lost 3 bases, V lost 6 bases, and 4 bases had no gene match.

CDR3 in amino acids: CASSLLEGYYEQYF. The CDR3 region has the DNA TGTGCCAGCAGCTTATTGGAGGGGTACTACGAGCAGTACTTC. This rearrangement joins TRBV7-2 to TRBJ2-7, with D perhaps TRBD2 (6 bases). V lost 2 bases and J lost 3, with 11 bases in between. This CDR3 spans 14 amino acids. The germline CDR1 and CDR2 sequences are SGHTA and FQGNSA.

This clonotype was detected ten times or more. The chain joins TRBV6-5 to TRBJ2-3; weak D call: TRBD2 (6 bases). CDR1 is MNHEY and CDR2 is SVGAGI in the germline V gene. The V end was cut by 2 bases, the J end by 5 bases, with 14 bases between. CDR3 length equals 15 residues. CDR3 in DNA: TGTGCCAGCAGTTACGTGGGGGGAGGAATAGATACGCAGTATTTT. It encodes CASSYVGGGIDTQYF.

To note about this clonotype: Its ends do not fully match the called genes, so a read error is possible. The CDR3 sequence: CASSIGLADQEAQYF. The CDR3 DNA sequence: TGTGCCAGTAGTATAGGGCTAGCGGACCAAGAGGCCCAGTACTTC. The rearrangement links TRBV19 to TRBJ2-5, with 7 positions matching TRBD2. This CDR3 is 15 amino acids long. Per germline, CDR1 LNHDA and CDR2 SQIVND (reference sequence). Full variable domain (rest looked up from reference TRBV19 and TRBJ2-5): DGGITQSPKYLFRKEGQNVTLSCEQNLNHDAMYWYRQDPGQGLRLIYYSQIVNDFQKGDIAEGYSVSREKKESFPLTVTSAQKNPTAFYLCASSIGLADQEAQYFGPGTRLLVL.

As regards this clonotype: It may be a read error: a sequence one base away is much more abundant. The CDR3 reads CASNLGDRELRPQHF. The CDR3 nucleotides read TGTGCCAGTAACCTGGGGGACAGGGAGCTGCGGCCCCAGCATTTT. This chain links TRBV19 with TRBJ1-5, with 9 nucleotides matching TRBD1. The germline V gene encodes CDR1 LNHDA and CDR2 SQIVND (reference sequence). This CDR3 region has 15 residues. J gave up 9 bases and V 7 bases, and 13 bases lay outside the gene matches. The full variable domain, rest sourced from reference TRBV19 and TRBJ1-5, is DGGITQSPKYLFRKEGQNVTLSCEQNLNHDAMYWYRQDPGQGLRLIYYSQIVNDFQKGDIAEGYSVSREKKESFPLTVTSAQKNPTAFYLCASNLGDRELRPQHFGDGTRLSIL.

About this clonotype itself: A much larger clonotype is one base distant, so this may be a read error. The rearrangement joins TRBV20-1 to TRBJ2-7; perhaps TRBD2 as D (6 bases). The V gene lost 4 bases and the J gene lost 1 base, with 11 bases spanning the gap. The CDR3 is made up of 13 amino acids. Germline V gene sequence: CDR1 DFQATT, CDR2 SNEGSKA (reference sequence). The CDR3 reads CSATGGVSYEQYF. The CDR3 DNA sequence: TGCAGTGCTACGGGCGGGGTTTCCTACGAGCAGTACTTC.

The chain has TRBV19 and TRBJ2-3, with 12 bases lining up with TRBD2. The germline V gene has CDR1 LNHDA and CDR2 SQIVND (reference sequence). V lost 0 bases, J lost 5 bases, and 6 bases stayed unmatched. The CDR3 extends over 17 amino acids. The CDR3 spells CASSIDQLAGGRDTQYF. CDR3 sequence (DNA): TGTGCCAGTAGTATAGATCAGCTAGCGGGAGGGCGAGATACGCAGTATTTT.